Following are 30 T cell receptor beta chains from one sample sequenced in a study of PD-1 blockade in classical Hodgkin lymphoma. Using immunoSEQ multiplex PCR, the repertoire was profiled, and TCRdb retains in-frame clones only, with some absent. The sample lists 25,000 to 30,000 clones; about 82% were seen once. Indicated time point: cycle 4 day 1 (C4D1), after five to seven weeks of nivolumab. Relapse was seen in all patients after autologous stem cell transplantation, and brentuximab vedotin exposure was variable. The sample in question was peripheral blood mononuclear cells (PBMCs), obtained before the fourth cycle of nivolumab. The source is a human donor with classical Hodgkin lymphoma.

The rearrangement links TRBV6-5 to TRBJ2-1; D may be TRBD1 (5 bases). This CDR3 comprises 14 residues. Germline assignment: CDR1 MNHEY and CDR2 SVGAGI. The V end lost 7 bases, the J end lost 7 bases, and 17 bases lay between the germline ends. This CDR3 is CASIKSQGRNEQFF. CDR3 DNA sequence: TGTGCCAGCATTAAGAGCCAGGGTCGGAATGAGCAGTTCTTC.

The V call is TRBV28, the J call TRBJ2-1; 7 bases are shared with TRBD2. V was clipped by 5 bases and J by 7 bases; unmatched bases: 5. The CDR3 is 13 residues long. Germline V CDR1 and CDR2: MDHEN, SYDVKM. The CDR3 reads CASSRDYPNEQFF. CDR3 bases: TGTGCCAGCAGTCGGGACTACCCAAATGAGCAGTTCTTC.

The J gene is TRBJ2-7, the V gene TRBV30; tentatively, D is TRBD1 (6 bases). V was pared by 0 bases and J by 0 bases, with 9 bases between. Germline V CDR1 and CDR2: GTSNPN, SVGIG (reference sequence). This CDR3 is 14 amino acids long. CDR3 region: CAWSVGGSSYEQYF. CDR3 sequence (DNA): TGTGCCTGGAGTGTAGGGGGAAGCTCCTACGAGCAGTACTTC.

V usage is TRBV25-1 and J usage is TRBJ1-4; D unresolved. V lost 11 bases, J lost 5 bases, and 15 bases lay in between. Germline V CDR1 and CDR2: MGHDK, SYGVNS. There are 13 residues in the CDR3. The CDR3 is CASSAPGNEKLFF. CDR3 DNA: TGTGCCTCCTCCGCCCCGGGAAATGAAAAACTGTTTTTT.

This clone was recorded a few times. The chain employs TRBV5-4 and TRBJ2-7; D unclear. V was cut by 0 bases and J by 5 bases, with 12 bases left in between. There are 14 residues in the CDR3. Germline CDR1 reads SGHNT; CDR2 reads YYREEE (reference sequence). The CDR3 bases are TGTGCCAGCAGCTTGGATACTACCAGCCACGAGCAGTACTTC. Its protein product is CASSLDTTSHEQYF.

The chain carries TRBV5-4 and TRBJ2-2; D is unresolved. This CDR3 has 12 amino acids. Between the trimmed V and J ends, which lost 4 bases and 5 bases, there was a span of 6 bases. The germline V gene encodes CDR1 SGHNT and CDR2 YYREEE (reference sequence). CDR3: CASSMVTGELFF. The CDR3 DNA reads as TGTGCCAGCAGCATGGTGACCGGGGAGCTGTTTTTT.

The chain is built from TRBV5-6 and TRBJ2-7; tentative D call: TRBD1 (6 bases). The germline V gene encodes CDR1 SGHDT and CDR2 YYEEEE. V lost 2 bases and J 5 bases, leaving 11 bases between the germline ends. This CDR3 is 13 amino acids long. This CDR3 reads CASSFYRANEQYF. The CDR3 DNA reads TGTGCCAGCAGCTTCTACAGGGCTAACGAGCAGTACTTC.

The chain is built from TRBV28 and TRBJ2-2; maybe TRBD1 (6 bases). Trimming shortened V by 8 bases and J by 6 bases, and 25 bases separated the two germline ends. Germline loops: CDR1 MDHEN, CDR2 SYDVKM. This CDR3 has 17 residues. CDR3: CASGLTQQGVTAGELFF. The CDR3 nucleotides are TGTGCCAGCGGTCTCACTCAACAGGGTGTTACGGCCGGGGAGCTGTTTTTT. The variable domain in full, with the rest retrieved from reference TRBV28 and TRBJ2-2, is DVKVTQSSRYLVKRTGEKVFLECVQDMDHENMFWYRQDPGLGLRLIYFSYDVKMKEKGDIPEGYSVSREKKERFSLILESASTNQTSMYLCASGLTQQGVTAGELFFGEGSRLTVL.

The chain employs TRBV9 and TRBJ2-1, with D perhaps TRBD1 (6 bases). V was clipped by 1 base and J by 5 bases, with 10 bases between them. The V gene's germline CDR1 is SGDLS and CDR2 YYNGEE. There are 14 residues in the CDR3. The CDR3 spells CASSVQWTDNEQFF. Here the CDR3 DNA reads TGTGCCAGCAGCGTACAATGGACAGACAATGAGCAGTTCTTC.

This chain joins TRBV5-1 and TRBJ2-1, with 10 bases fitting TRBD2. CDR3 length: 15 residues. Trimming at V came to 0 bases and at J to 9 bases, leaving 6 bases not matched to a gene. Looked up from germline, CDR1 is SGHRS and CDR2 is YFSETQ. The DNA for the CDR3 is TGCGCCAGCAGCTTGGAGCGGGAGGGGTACGTTGAGCAGTTCTTC. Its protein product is CASSLEREGYVEQFF.

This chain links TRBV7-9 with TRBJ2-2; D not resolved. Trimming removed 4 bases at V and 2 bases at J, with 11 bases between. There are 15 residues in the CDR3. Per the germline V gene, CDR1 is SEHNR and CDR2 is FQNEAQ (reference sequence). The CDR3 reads CASSSRTTNTGELFF. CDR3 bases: TGTGCCAGCAGCTCTCGGACGACCAACACCGGGGAGCTGTTTTTT.

This chain's CDR3 is CASSLNPSTGELFF. The DNA of the CDR3 is TGTGCCAGCAGCTTAAACCCGAGCACCGGGGAGCTGTTTTTT. V and J are TRBV7-3 and TRBJ2-2; D uncertain. The CDR3 contains 14 residues. The V gene lost 1 base and the J gene lost 4 bases, with 7 bases spanning the gap. Per the germline V gene, CDR1 is SGHTA and CDR2 is FQGTGA.

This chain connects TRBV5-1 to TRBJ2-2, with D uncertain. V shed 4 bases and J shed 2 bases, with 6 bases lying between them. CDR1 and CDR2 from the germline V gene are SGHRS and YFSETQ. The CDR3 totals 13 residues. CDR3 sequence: CASSLDNTGELFF. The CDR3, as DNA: TGCGCCAGCAGCCTAGACAACACCGGGGAGCTGTTTTTT.

CDR3 region: CASSYGRAGPYAFF. The CDR3 nucleotides are TGTGCCAGCAGTTACGGCCGGGCAGGGCCTTACGCTTTCTTT. The V call is TRBV6-5, the J call TRBJ1-1; the D gene is possibly TRBD1 (5 bases). Looked up from germline, CDR1 is MNHEY and CDR2 is SVGAGI. CDR3 length: 14 residues. V was cut by 2 bases and J by 11 bases, with 18 bases left in between.

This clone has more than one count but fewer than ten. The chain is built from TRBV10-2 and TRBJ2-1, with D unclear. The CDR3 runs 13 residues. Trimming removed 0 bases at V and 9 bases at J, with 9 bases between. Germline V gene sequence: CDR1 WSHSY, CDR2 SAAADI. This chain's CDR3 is CASSESHRGEQFF. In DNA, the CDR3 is TGCGCCAGCAGTGAGTCCCACCGAGGTGAGCAGTTCTTC.

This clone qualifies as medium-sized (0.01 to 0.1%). The CDR3 DNA sequence: TGTGCCAGCAGTTTAAAAGCGGACGGGACCTACGAGCAGTACTTC. It codes for CASSLKADGTYEQYF. The chain uses TRBV28 and TRBJ2-7; TRBD2 is a possible D gene (5 bases). V lost 2 bases, J lost 2 bases, and 13 bases lay in between. Germline V lookup: CDR1 MDHEN, CDR2 SYDVKM. The length of the CDR3 is 15 residues. Full variable domain (outside the CDR3, taken from reference TRBV28 and TRBJ2-7): DVKVTQSSRYLVKRTGEKVFLECVQDMDHENMFWYRQDPGLGLRLIYFSYDVKMKEKGDIPEGYSVSREKKERFSLILESASTNQTSMYLCASSLKADGTYEQYFGPGTRLTVT.

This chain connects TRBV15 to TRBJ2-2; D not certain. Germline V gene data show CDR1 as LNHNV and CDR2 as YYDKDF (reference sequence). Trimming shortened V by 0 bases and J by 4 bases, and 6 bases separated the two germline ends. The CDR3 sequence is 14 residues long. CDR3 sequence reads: CATSRDLFTGELFF. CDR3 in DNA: TGTGCCACCAGCAGAGATCTGTTCACCGGGGAGCTGTTTTTT.

The CDR3, as DNA: TGTGCCAGCAGCGTCTTTTCCACAGATACGCAGTATTTT. Translating it yields CASSVFSTDTQYF. The chain recombines TRBV9 with TRBJ2-3; D gene uncertain. V shed 2 bases and J shed 2 bases, with 6 bases lying between them. This CDR3 is 13 amino acids long. The germline gives CDR1 SGDLS, CDR2 YYNGEE.

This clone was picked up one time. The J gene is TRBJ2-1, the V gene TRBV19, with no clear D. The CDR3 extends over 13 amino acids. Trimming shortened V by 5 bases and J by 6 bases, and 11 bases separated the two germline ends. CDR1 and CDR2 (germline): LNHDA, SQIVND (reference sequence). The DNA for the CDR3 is TGTGCCAGTAGTCCCCGACCCTTCAATGAGCAGTTCTTC. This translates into CASSPRPFNEQFF.

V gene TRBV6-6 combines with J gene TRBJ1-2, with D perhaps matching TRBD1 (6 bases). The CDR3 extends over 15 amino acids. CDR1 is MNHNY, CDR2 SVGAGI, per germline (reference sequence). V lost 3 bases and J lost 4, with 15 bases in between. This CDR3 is CASSYPQGQGYGYTF. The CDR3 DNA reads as TGTGCCAGCAGTTATCCACAGGGTCAGGGCTATGGCTACACCTTC.

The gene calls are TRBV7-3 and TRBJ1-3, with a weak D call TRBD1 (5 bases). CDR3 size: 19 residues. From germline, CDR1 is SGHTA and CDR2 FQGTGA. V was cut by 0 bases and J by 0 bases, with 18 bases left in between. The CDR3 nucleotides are TGTGCCAGCAGCTTAACCCACCCCGGGACGGGCCCCTCTGGAAACACCATATATTTT. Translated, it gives CASSLTHPGTGPSGNTIYF.

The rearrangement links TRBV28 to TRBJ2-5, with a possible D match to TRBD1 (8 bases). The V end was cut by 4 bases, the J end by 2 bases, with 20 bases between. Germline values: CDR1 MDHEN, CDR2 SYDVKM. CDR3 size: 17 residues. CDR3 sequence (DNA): TGTGCCAGCAGTTCTCCCCGGACAGGGAGGGAACAAGAGACCCAGTACTTC. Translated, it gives CASSSPRTGREQETQYF.

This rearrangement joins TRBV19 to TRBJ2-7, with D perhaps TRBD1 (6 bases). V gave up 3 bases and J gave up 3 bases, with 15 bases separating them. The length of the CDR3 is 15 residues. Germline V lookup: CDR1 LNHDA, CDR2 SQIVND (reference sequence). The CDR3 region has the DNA TGTGCCAGTAGTATTTATGGGGACACAATCTACGAGCAGTACTTC. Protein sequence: CASSIYGDTIYEQYF.

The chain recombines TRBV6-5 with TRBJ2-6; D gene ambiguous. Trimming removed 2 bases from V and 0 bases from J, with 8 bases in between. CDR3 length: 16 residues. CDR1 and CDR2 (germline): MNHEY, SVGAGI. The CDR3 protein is CASSYNAFSGANVLTF. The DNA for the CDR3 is TGTGCCAGCAGTTACAACGCCTTCTCTGGGGCCAACGTCCTGACTTTC.

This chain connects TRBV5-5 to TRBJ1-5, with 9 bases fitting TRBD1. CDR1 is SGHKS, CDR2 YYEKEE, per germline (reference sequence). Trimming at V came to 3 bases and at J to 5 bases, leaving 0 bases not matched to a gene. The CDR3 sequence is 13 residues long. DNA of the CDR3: TGTGCCAGCAGCTGGACAGGGGATCAGCCCCAGCATTTT. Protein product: CASSWTGDQPQHF.

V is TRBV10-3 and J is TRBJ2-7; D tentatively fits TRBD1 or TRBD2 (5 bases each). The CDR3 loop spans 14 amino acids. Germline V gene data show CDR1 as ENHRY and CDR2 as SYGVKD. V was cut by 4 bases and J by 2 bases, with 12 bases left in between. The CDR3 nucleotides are TGTGCCATCAGTGCGGGACGGAGTGCCTACGAGCAGTACTTC. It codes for CAISAGRSAYEQYF.

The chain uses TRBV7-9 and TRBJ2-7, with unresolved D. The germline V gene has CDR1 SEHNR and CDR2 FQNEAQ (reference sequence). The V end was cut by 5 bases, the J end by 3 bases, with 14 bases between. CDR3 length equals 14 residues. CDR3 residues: CASSPRADRYEQYF. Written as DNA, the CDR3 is TGTGCCAGCAGCCCCCGCGCGGACCGCTACGAGCAGTACTTC.

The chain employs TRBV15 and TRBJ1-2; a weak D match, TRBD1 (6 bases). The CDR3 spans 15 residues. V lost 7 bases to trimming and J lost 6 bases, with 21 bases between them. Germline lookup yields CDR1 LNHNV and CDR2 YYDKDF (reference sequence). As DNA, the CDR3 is TGTGCCACCAACAACCTACAGACAGGTCTGCATGGCTACACCTTC. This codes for CATNNLQTGLHGYTF.

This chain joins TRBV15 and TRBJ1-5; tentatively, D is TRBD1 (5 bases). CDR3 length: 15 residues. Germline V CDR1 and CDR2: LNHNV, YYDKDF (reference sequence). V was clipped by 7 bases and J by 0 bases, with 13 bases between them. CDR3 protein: CATTRGGSSNQPQHF. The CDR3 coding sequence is TGTGCCACCACTAGGGGTGGGTCTAGCAATCAGCCCCAGCATTTT. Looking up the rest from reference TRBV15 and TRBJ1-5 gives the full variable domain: DAMVIQNPRYQVTQFGKPVTLSCSQTLNHNVMYWYQQKSSQAPKLLFHYYDKDFNNEADTPDNFQSRRPNTSFCFLDIRSPGLGDTAMYLCATTRGGSSNQPQHFGDGTRLSIL.

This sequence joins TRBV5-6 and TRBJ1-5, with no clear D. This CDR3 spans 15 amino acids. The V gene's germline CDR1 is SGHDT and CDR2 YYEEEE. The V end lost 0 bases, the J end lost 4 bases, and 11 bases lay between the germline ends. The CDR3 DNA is TGTGCCAGCAGCTTGGGGTCGGTTGTGAATCAGCCCCAGCATTTT. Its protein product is CASSLGSVVNQPQHF.